Below, 16 T cell receptor beta chains from the same sample are listed, as sequenced in a study of shared clonotypes between healthy human individuals. In the naive CD8 group, cells lacked CD45RO and were positively selected for CCR7, so terminally differentiated effector memory CD45RA+ cells were left out. The protocol was immunoSEQ multiplex PCR, while the TCRdb copy is restricted to in-frame clones and leaves out a portion. The table shows some 630,000 clones, with roughly 96% occurring only once. The sequenced sample was naive CD8+ T cells sorted from blood. These TCRs come from a woman aged 25 to 45 in good health.

The chain links TRBV25-1 to TRBJ2-5; tentatively, D is TRBD1 (5 bases). This CDR3 spans 14 amino acids. Per germline, CDR1 MGHDK and CDR2 SYGVNS. V lost 0 bases, J lost 5 bases, and 10 bases lay in between. The CDR3 nucleotides are TGTGCCAGCAGTGAATATGCAGGGTTCGAGACCCAGTACTTC. Translated, it gives CASSEYAGFETQYF. Together with reference TRBV25-1 and TRBJ2-5, the CDR3 gives the full variable domain: EADIYQTPRYLVIGTGKKITLECSQTMGHDKMYWYQQDPGMELHLIHYSYGVNSTEKGDLSSESTVSRIRTEHFPLTLESARPSHTSQYLCASSEYAGFETQYFGPGTRLLVL.

The V call is TRBV19, the J call TRBJ2-6; TRBD1 is a possible D gene (6 bases). Germline V CDR1 and CDR2: LNHDA, SQIVND (reference sequence). This CDR3 region has 18 residues. V dropped 6 bases and J dropped 1 base, with 19 bases sitting between them. CDR3 nucleotides: TGTGCCAGTAGCCCAAAGAAGGGGGATGTGTCTGGGGCCAACGTCCTGACTTTC. Its protein product is CASSPKKGDVSGANVLTF.

This clone was counted only a few times. This rearrangement joins TRBV6-5 to TRBJ1-5; TRBD1 matches at 7 bases. V shed 6 bases and J 0 bases; nucleotides not matched to a gene: 5. Germline V lookup: CDR1 MNHEY, CDR2 SVGAGI. The CDR3 runs to 15 residues. CDR3 residues: CASRPGTVSNQPQHF. CDR3 sequence (DNA): TGTGCCAGCAGACCCGGGACAGTTAGCAATCAGCCCCAGCATTTT.

This clone has a single count. The chain recombines TRBV27 with TRBJ2-7, with 7 bases fitting TRBD2. The CDR3 is 14 amino acids. Germline assignment: CDR1 MNHEY and CDR2 SMNVEV (reference sequence). Unmatched junction bases numbered 12, after V lost 10 bases and J lost 3 bases. The CDR3 DNA sequence: TGTGCCACCATGACTGGCGGGAGTCTCTACGAGCAGTACTTC. It codes for CATMTGGSLYEQYF.

This sequence joins TRBV2 and TRBJ1-2; perhaps TRBD1 as D (5 bases). Trimming pared 4 bases from V and 3 bases from J, leaving 18 bases between. The germline CDR1 and CDR2 sequences are SNHLY and FYNNEI. CDR3 length equals 16 residues. The CDR3 nucleotides are TGTGCCAGCAGTGGGGGCGGGGCCCTACTAGACTATGGCTACACCTTC. Translation gives CASSGGGALLDYGYTF.

This chain links TRBV15 with TRBJ2-3; D unresolved. V lost 8 bases, J lost 0 bases, and 15 bases lay in between. This CDR3 spans 15 amino acids. Germline lookup yields CDR1 LNHNV and CDR2 YYDKDF (reference sequence). The CDR3 nucleotides are TGTGCCACCCGGGCGACCGAGATTAGCACAGATACGCAGTATTTT. It translates to CATRATEISTDTQYF.

The chain links TRBV28 to TRBJ2-7; D call uncertain. The CDR3 sequence is 13 residues long. Trimming took off 6 bases at V and 1 base at J, with 10 bases between the two ends. Germline V gene sequence: CDR1 MDHEN, CDR2 SYDVKM. The CDR3 loop is CASSYPDSYEQYF. The CDR3 coding sequence is TGTGCCAGCAGCTACCCAGATTCCTACGAGCAGTACTTC.

The chain is built from TRBV5-6 and TRBJ1-1; D remains unclear. CDR1 and CDR2 from the germline V gene are SGHDT and YYEEEE. CDR3 length: 14 residues. Trimming took 0 bases from V and 1 from J, leaving 7 bases between them. The CDR3 DNA is TGTGCCAGCAGCTTGGAGAGGGCGAACACTGAAGCTTTCTTT. This sequence encodes CASSLERANTEAFF.

The V gene is TRBV11-2, the J gene TRBJ2-7; possible D gene TRBD2, 5 bases. Trimming stripped 2 bases from V and 3 bases from J, with 11 bases between. The CDR3 is made up of 14 amino acids. The germline V gene encodes CDR1 SGHAT and CDR2 FQNNGV. The DNA of the CDR3 is TGTGCCAGCAGCTTACCAGCGGTATACTACGAGCAGTACTTC. Protein sequence: CASSLPAVYYEQYF.

The V and J genes are TRBV7-8 and TRBJ2-1, with D unclear. The V end lost 4 bases, the J end lost 6 bases, and 22 bases lay between the germline ends. This CDR3 has 17 residues. Germline V gives CDR1 SGHVS, CDR2 FQNEAQ. The CDR3 reads CASSWGKWKLDTNEQFF. The CDR3 DNA sequence: TGTGCCAGCAGCTGGGGTAAGTGGAAGCTTGATACCAATGAGCAGTTCTTC.

The V and J genes are TRBV5-1 and TRBJ1-1; tentative D call: TRBD1 (5 bases). Trimming left V 4 bases short and J 3 bases short, with 10 bases between. The germline gives CDR1 SGHRS, CDR2 YFSETQ. The CDR3 consists of 13 residues. Written as DNA, the CDR3 is TGCGCCAGCAGCCTCGGGACGGACACTGAAGCTTTCTTT. It translates to CASSLGTDTEAFF.

Details on this clone: This sample includes further DNA sequences coding for the same CDR3. The V and J genes are TRBV28 and TRBJ2-1; D is ambiguous. From germline, CDR1 is MDHEN and CDR2 SYDVKM. V was shortened by 4 bases and J by 0 bases, with 7 bases between the two germline ends. The CDR3 covers 14 residues. CDR3 sequence: CASSYYSSYNEQFF. The CDR3, as DNA: TGTGCCAGCAGTTACTACTCCTCCTACAATGAGCAGTTCTTC.

This chain links TRBV27 with TRBJ2-7, with no clear D. Trimming removed 2 bases from V and 3 bases from J, with 11 bases in between. Germline values: CDR1 MNHEY, CDR2 SMNVEV (reference sequence). The CDR3 spans 14 residues. CDR3 residues: CASSLGPRSYEQYF. CDR3 coding DNA: TGTGCCAGCAGTTTAGGGCCCAGGAGCTACGAGCAGTACTTC.

V is TRBV27 and J is TRBJ2-7; 8 bases are a match to TRBD2. With 7 bases clipped from V and 5 bases from J, the junction kept 10 bases outside the gene matches. This CDR3 is 14 amino acids long. The V gene's germline CDR1 is MNHEY and CDR2 SMNVEV (reference sequence). The CDR3 sequence: CASKELAVLDEQYF. DNA for the CDR3: TGTGCCAGCAAGGAACTAGCGGTCCTCGACGAGCAGTACTTC.

The chain recombines TRBV7-9 with TRBJ2-4, with 10 nucleotides matching TRBD2. The CDR3 is 17 residues long. The germline gives CDR1 SEHNR, CDR2 FQNEAQ (reference sequence). J was trimmed by 0 bases and V by 5 bases; bases with no gene match: 7. The CDR3 DNA reads TGTGCCAGCAGCAATACCGGACTAGCGGTAGCCAAAAACATTCAGTACTTC. Its protein product is CASSNTGLAVAKNIQYF.

The V gene is TRBV15, the J gene TRBJ2-1; 12 bases line up with TRBD2. V was pared by 5 bases and J by 7 bases, with 6 bases of the junction left unmatched. The CDR3 is 15 amino acids. The germline gives CDR1 LNHNV, CDR2 YYDKDF (reference sequence). CDR3 nucleotides: TGTGCCACCAGCCGACTAGCGGGAGAGTTGAATGAGCAGTTCTTC. It translates to CATSRLAGELNEQFF.